This TCR beta chain was sequenced for a study of cytomegalovirus exposure and HLA in healthy donors. Notes on the study in general: Researchers reportedly found TCR beta sequences accurately predicted most subjects' HLA-A and HLA-B alleles. When a later analysis compared HLA-associated TCR beta chains with equally common others, the HLA-associated chains turned out to be more clonally expanded and to have lower generation probabilities.

It was with 60 Vbeta and 13 Jbeta primers that the PCR ran. Per the original data handling: Counted up in a later analysis, unique TCR beta chains came to some 80 million, with about 9.9 million shared. Sequenced by immunoSEQ multiplex PCR; TCRdb stores in-frame clones only, minus some. V and J calls plus clone size are reproduced from that table; the DNA served to infer D and trimming. The top ten hold approximately 2% of the sample, which has 150,000 to 200,000 clones, about 80% seen once. Unmatched junction bases numbered 5, after V lost 3 bases and J lost 1 base. Germline lookup yields CDR1 GTSNPN and CDR2 SVGIG (reference sequence). The CDR3 extends over 14 amino acids. Worth noting for this clone: What it binds is not known. It is likely a read error, because the conserved phenylalanine at the end of the CDR3 is missing.

The gene calls are TRBV30 and TRBJ1-1, with 7 bases matching TRBD1. The sequenced sample consisted of PBMCs. The source of this sequence is a female donor in good health and CMV-seronegative. In DNA form, the CDR3 reads TGTGCCTGGAGACTGACAGGGTGGAACACTGAAGCTTTCTCT. Translating it yields CAWRLTGWNTEAFS.